This entry lists 5 T cell receptor beta chains sequenced from one sample in a study of blood T cell repertoires in COVID-19. The method was immunoSEQ multiplex PCR; TCRdb's version includes in-frame clones alone and lacks a portion of them. The profile covers about 280,000 clones, with 70% to 90% appearing a single time and about 8.6% taken by the ten largest. The sequenced material came from peripheral blood. The receptors here all came from a man aged 18 to 30 with active or convalescent COVID-19.

The gene calls are TRBV5-4 and TRBJ2-1; D might be TRBD2 (5 bases). Trimming stripped 0 bases from V and 6 bases from J, with 10 bases between. This CDR3 is 14 amino acids long. CDR1 SGHNT and CDR2 YYREEE come from the germline V gene (reference sequence). The CDR3 region is CASSLAGSFNEQFF. Written as DNA, the CDR3 is TGTGCCAGCAGCTTGGCTGGGAGCTTCAATGAGCAGTTCTTC. The full variable domain, rest sourced from reference TRBV5-4 and TRBJ2-1, is ETGVTQSPTHLIKTRGQQVTLRCSSQSGHNTVSWYQQALGQGPQFIFQYYREEENGRGNFPPRFSGLQFPNYSSELNVNALELDDSALYLCASSLAGSFNEQFFGPGTRLTVL.

The rearrangement links TRBV2 to TRBJ1-1, with unresolved D. The CDR3 is 11 amino acids. Deletions cut 5 bases from V and 1 base from J, with 2 bases between. Looked up from germline, CDR1 is SNHLY and CDR2 is FYNNEI. The CDR3 loop is CASSRNTEAFF. CDR3 DNA sequence: TGTGCCAGCAGTCGGAACACTGAAGCTTTCTTT. The whole variable domain, remainder taken from reference TRBV2 and TRBJ1-1, is EPEVTQTPSHQVTQMGQEVILRCVPISNHLYFYWYRQILGQKVEFLVSFYNNEISEKSEIFDDQFSVERPDGSNFTLKIRSTKLEDSAMYFCASSRNTEAFFGQGTRLTVV.

V is TRBV27 and J is TRBJ1-6; TRBD1 matches at 10 bases. This CDR3 spans 15 amino acids. Germline lookup yields CDR1 MNHEY and CDR2 SMNVEV (reference sequence). J gave up 8 bases and V 5 bases, and 6 bases lay outside the gene matches. The DNA for the CDR3 is TGTGCCAGCAGTGCACGACAGGGGGCGCATTCACCCCTCCACTTT. Translating gives CASSARQGAHSPLHF.

This clone came up a few times. V usage is TRBV7-2 and J usage is TRBJ2-7; TRBD1 aligns across 9 bases. This CDR3 has 16 amino acids. The trim removed 3 bases at V and 9 bases at J, leaving 15 bases unmatched. Germline lookup yields CDR1 SGHTA and CDR2 FQGNSA. The CDR3 loop reads CASSFVGAGTGIVQYF. The CDR3 DNA sequence: TGTGCCAGCAGCTTTGTGGGCGCCGGGACAGGGATCGTGCAGTACTTC.

The CDR3 region has the DNA TGTGCCAGCAGTCCCCTTCTCCTAGCGGGGGGGCTGGAGACCCAGTACTTC. It yields the protein CASSPLLLAGGLETQYF. This chain joins TRBV2 and TRBJ2-5, with 12 bases aligning to TRBD2. Unmatched junction bases numbered 12, after V lost 5 bases and J lost 5 bases. The CDR3 is made up of 17 amino acids. CDR1 is SNHLY and CDR2 is FYNNEI in the germline V gene.